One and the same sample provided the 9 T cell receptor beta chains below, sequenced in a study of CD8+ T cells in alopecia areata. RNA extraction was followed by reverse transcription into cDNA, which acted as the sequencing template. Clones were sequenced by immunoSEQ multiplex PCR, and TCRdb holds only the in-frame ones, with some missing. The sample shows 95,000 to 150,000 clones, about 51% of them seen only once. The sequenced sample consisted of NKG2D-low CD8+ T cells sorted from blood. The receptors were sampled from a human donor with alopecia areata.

The CDR3 bases are TGTGCCAGCAGCTCAGGGGACAGGTCCTACGAGCAGTACTTC. It yields the protein CASSSGDRSYEQYF. V gene TRBV7-9 combines with J gene TRBJ2-7, with 8 bases that match TRBD1. This CDR3 is built from 14 residues. Germline V CDR1 and CDR2: SEHNR, FQNEAQ (reference sequence). The J segment lost 1 base and the V segment lost 4 bases, leaving 3 bases of the junction unmatched.

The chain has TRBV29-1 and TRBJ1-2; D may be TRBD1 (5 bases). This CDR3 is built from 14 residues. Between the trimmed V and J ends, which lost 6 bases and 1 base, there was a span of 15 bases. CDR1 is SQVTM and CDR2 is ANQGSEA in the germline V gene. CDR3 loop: CSVTLGEDNYGYTF. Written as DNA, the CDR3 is TGCAGCGTGACCTTAGGGGAGGATAACTATGGCTACACCTTC.

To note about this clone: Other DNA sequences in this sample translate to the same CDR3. The CDR3 region is CSVVAYNEQFF. For the CDR3, the DNA is TGCAGCGTTGTGGCCTACAATGAGCAGTTCTTC. V is TRBV29-1 and J is TRBJ2-1; D is unresolved. CDR1 is SQVTM and CDR2 is ANQGSEA in the germline V gene. This CDR3 has 11 amino acids. V lost 4 bases, J lost 2 bases, and 3 bases lay in between.

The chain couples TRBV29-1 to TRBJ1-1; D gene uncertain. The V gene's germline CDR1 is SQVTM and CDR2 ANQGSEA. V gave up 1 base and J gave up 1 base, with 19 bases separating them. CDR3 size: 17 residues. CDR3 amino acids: CSVEGWQEVRSNTEAFF. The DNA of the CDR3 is TGCAGCGTTGAAGGGTGGCAGGAGGTACGATCGAACACTGAAGCTTTCTTT.

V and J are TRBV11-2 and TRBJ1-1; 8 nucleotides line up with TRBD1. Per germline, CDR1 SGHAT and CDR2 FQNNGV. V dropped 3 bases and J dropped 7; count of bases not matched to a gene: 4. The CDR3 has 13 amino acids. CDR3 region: CASSFRGPDEAFF. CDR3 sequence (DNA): TGTGCCAGCAGCTTCAGGGGGCCGGATGAAGCTTTCTTT. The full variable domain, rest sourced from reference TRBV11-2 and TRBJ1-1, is EAGVAQSPRYKIIEKRQSVAFWCNPISGHATLYWYQQILGQGPKLLIQFQNNGVVDDSQLPKDRFSAERLKGVDSTLKIQPAKLEDSAVYLCASSFRGPDEAFFGQGTRLTVV.

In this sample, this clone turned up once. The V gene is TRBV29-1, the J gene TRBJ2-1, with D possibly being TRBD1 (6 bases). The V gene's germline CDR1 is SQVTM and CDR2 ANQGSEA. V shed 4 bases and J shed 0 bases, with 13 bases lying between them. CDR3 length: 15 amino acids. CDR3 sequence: CSVGDTGFSYNEQFF. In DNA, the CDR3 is TGCAGCGTTGGGGACACGGGATTCTCCTACAATGAGCAGTTCTTC.

This CDR3 is CAWSVPARTSGDADTQYF. CDR3 nucleotide sequence: TGTGCCTGGAGTGTACCTGCGCGGACTAGCGGGGACGCAGATACGCAGTATTTT. V gene TRBV30 combines with J gene TRBJ2-3; 12 nucleotides line up with TRBD2. Germline assignment: CDR1 GTSNPN and CDR2 SVGIG (reference sequence). The CDR3 runs 18 residues. Trimming took 0 bases from V and 4 from J; bases not matched to a gene: 11.

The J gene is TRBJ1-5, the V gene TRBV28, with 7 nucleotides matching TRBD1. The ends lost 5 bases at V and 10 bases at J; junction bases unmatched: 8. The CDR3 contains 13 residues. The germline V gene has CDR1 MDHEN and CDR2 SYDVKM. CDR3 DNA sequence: TGTGCCAGCAGTGCAGGGGGTTCGGCTCCCCAGCATTTT. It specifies CASSAGGSAPQHF.

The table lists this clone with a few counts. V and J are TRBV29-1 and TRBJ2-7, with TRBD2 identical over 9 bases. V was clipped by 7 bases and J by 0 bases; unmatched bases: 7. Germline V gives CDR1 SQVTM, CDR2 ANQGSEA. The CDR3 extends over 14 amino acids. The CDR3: CSASTSGVSYEQYF. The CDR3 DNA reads TGCAGCGCGTCGACTAGCGGCGTCTCCTACGAGCAGTACTTC.